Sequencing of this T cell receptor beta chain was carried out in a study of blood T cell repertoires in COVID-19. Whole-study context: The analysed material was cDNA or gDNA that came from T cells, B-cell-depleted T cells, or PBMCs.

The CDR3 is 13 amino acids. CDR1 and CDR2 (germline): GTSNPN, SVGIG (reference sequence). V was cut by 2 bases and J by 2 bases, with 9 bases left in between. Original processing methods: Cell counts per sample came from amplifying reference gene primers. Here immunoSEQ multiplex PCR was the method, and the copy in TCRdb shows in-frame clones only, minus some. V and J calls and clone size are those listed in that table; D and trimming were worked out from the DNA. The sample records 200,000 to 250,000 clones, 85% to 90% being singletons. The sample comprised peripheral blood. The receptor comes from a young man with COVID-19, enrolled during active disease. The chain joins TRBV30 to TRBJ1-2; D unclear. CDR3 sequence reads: CAWSRQANYGYTF. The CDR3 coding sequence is TGTGCCTGGAGTAGGCAGGCGAACTATGGCTACACCTTC.